The 24 T cell receptor beta chains reported below all come from one sample, sequenced in a study of T cell repertoires in cytomegalovirus infection. TCRdb passed the reads through MiXCR, listing each CDR3 protein once. Of about 310,000 distinct CDR3 sequences in the sample, 20% to 30% were seen once. Their antigens remain unidentified. Sequences were derived from cultured PBMCs, sampled from culture after CMV antigen stimulation. The receptors stem from a human donor in good health (CMV status not recorded). Some clones in this sample may be carry-over from other donors' samples.

In this sample, this clonotype turned up a few times. J is TRBJ2-1 and V is TRBV12-5; no reliable D call. This CDR3 spans 11 amino acids. Looked up from germline, CDR1 is LGHNT and CDR2 is FRNRAP. Between the trimmed V and J ends, which lost 7 bases and 8 bases, there was a span of 9 bases. The CDR3 bases are TGTGCTAGTGCCCTTGGTTATGAGCAGTTCTTC. Its translation: CASALGYEQFF.

The CDR3 loop is CASNPYRAPQPQHF. CDR3 DNA sequence: TGTGCCAGCAACCCCTACAGGGCCCCCCAGCCCCAGCATTTT. This chain uses TRBV28 with TRBJ1-5, with D perhaps matching TRBD1 (6 bases). V was cut by 7 bases and J by 7 bases, with 17 bases left in between. Germline V gene lookup returns CDR1 MDHEN and CDR2 SYDVKM. The CDR3 is 14 residues long.

The CDR3 DNA reads as TGTGCCAGCAGCTTAGGACTAGCGGGAGGAGTATCCTACAATGAGCAGTTCTTC. Its protein is CASSLGLAGGVSYNEQFF. The chain recombines TRBV7-2 with TRBJ2-1, with 13 positions matching TRBD2. The CDR3 contains 18 residues. From germline, CDR1 is SGHTA and CDR2 FQGNSA. V shed 1 base, J shed 1 base, and the junction held 4 bases outside the gene matches.

This chain joins TRBV20-1 and TRBJ1-1; the D gene is possibly TRBD1 (5 bases). The CDR3 has 14 amino acids. The V gene lost 4 bases and the J gene lost 11 bases, with 23 bases spanning the gap. The V gene's germline CDR1 is DFQATT and CDR2 SNEGSKA (reference sequence). CDR3 region: CSATGGGYPMDAFF. The CDR3 DNA reads TGCAGTGCTACTGGCGGGGGGTACCCCATGGATGCTTTCTTT.

The J gene is TRBJ2-5, the V gene TRBV7-2; 9 bases agree with TRBD2. This CDR3 contains 14 residues. In germline, CDR1 is SGHTA, CDR2 FQGNSA. The trim removed 1 base at V and 5 bases at J, leaving 2 bases unmatched. This chain's CDR3 is CASSLVSGSETQYF. The CDR3 DNA is TGTGCCAGCAGCTTAGTTAGCGGGAGTGAGACCCAGTACTTC.

This clonotype showed up just a few times. V usage is TRBV19 and J usage is TRBJ2-1; D may be TRBD2 (5 bases). The CDR3 contains 16 residues. Trimming shortened V by 4 bases and J by 7 bases, and 20 bases separated the two germline ends. Germline V CDR1 and CDR2: LNHDA, SQIVND (reference sequence). The CDR3 loop is CASSNGLALPLNEQFF. The CDR3 nucleotides read TGTGCCAGTAGTAATGGCCTAGCCCTACCTTTAAATGAGCAGTTCTTC.

This clonotype has more than one count but fewer than ten. The V call is TRBV6-6, the J call TRBJ2-1; D may be TRBD1 (6 bases). With 5 bases removed from V and 10 bases from J, the gap between germline ends came to 15 bases. This CDR3 is 13 amino acids long. Germline CDR1 and CDR2: MNHNY and SVGAGI (reference sequence). The CDR3 coding sequence is TGTGCCAGCAGTGCCAGGGGAATCGGGGAGCAGTTCTTC. This codes for CASSARGIGEQFF.

This chain uses TRBV7-3 with TRBJ2-5, with 7 bases matching TRBD1. The CDR3 sequence is 15 residues long. V shed 5 bases, J shed 0 bases, and the junction held 6 bases outside the gene matches. Germline V CDR1 and CDR2: SGHTA, FQGTGA. Written as DNA, the CDR3 is TGTGCCAGCAGCCGCCAGACAGGGAACCAAGAGACCCAGTACTTC. Translation: CASSRQTGNQETQYF.

The chain carries TRBV12-3 or TRBV12-4 and TRBJ2-3; D gene uncertain. The CDR3 spans 15 residues. The V end was cut by 2 bases, the J end by 2 bases, with 11 bases between. CDR3 nucleotides: TGTGCCAGCAGTTTAAGTGGACCCCACACAGATACGCAGTATTTT. Encoded protein: CASSLSGPHTDTQYF.

This chain joins TRBV4-1 and TRBJ1-6; D is ambiguous. Trimming stripped 0 bases from V and 7 bases from J, with 16 bases between. The CDR3 is 17 amino acids. Germline assignment: CDR1 MGHRA and CDR2 YSYEKL. The CDR3 sequence is CASSQELKTYANSPLHF. The CDR3 bases are TGCGCCAGCAGCCAAGAATTGAAGACTTACGCCAATTCACCCCTCCACTTT.

This clonotype has only a few counts. The chain carries TRBV4-1 and TRBJ1-3; D not resolved. The germline gives CDR1 MGHRA, CDR2 YSYEKL. V was clipped by 3 bases and J by 8 bases, with 11 bases between them. The CDR3 is 13 amino acids. CDR3 DNA: TGCGCCAGCAGCCACCTTCGGGGAGACACCATATATTTT. As protein: CASSHLRGDTIYF.

This clonotype was detected many times. The gene calls are TRBV7-2 and TRBJ1-2; TRBD1 is a possible D gene (6 bases). This CDR3 is built from 12 residues. From germline, CDR1 is SGHTA and CDR2 FQGNSA. V lost 3 bases, J lost 7 bases, and 9 bases lay in between. In DNA form, the CDR3 reads TGTGCCAGCAGCTTCGGGGGCATTGGCTACACCTTC. The encoded protein is CASSFGGIGYTF.

A few counts support this clonotype. CDR3 sequence reads: CSPGARPGETQYF. CDR3 coding DNA: TGCAGTCCAGGGGCCCGTCCTGGGGAGACCCAGTACTTC. The chain has TRBV20-1 and TRBJ2-5, with D perhaps matching TRBD1 (6 bases). The CDR3 contains 13 residues. CDR1 and CDR2 (germline): DFQATT, SNEGSKA (reference sequence). The V end lost 8 bases, the J end lost 5 bases, and 18 bases lay between the germline ends.

This clonotype was found many times. V is TRBV7-2 and J is TRBJ1-6, with D possibly TRBD1 on 6 matching bases. V gave up 3 bases and J gave up 7 bases, with 10 bases separating them. Germline V gene data show CDR1 as SGHTA and CDR2 as FQGNSA. This CDR3 region has 14 residues. The CDR3 loop reads CASSFRTVNSPLHF. The CDR3 region has the DNA TGTGCCAGCAGCTTCAGGACAGTCAATTCACCCCTCCACTTT.

This clonotype was seen a few times. The chain carries TRBV4-1 and TRBJ2-6, with D perhaps matching TRBD1 (6 bases). From germline, CDR1 is MGHRA and CDR2 YSYEKL. V lost 1 base to trimming and J lost 3 bases, with 7 bases between them. The length of the CDR3 is 15 residues. The CDR3 DNA is TGCGCCAGCAGCCAAGGGACAGTTGGGGCCAACGTCCTGACTTTC. It is translated as CASSQGTVGANVLTF.

This chain links TRBV20-1 with TRBJ2-3; D remains ambiguous. Trimming cost V 5 bases and J 0 bases, with 9 bases left between them. Germline CDR1 and CDR2: DFQATT and SNEGSKA (reference sequence). The CDR3 loop spans 13 amino acids. The CDR3 DNA reads as TGCAGTGCTTCCCACTCTAGCACAGATACGCAGTATTTT. As protein: CSASHSSTDTQYF.

This clonotype has a count of ten or more. This chain uses TRBV7-2 with TRBJ1-1; D is undetermined. V was cut by 1 base and J by 0 bases, with 3 bases left in between. Germline V CDR1 and CDR2: SGHTA, FQGNSA. The CDR3 loop spans 13 amino acids. The CDR3 sequence is CASSLELNTEAFF. The CDR3 DNA reads as TGTGCCAGCAGCTTAGAATTGAACACTGAAGCTTTCTTT.

This rearrangement joins TRBV6-1 to TRBJ2-7, with 10 nucleotides matching TRBD1. The CDR3 contains 13 residues. V was pared by 5 bases and J by 3 bases, with 1 base of the junction left unmatched. The germline CDR1 and CDR2 sequences are MNHNS and SASEGT. This CDR3 reads CASSRDRGYEQYV. The CDR3 region has the DNA TGTGCCAGCAGTAGGGACAGGGGCTACGAGCAGTACGTC.

This chain connects TRBV4-3 to TRBJ2-3; D possibly corresponds to TRBD1 (6 bases). CDR1 is LGHNA, CDR2 YSLEER, per germline. The CDR3 runs to 16 residues. V lost 0 bases and J 5 bases, leaving 15 bases between the germline ends. CDR3 loop: CASSQDYATGEDTQYF. The CDR3 bases are TGCGCCAGCAGCCAAGATTATGCGACAGGTGAAGATACGCAGTATTTT.

The rearrangement links TRBV11-2 to TRBJ2-5; no reliable D call. Germline CDR1 SGHAT, CDR2 FQNNGV. V dropped 5 bases and J dropped 1 base, with 8 bases sitting between them. This CDR3 is built from 13 residues. The CDR3 DNA reads TGTGCCAGCAGCCGAAGCCTCCAAGAGACCCAGTACTTC. It yields the protein CASSRSLQETQYF.

This chain uses TRBV28 with TRBJ1-5, with 11 bases identical to TRBD1. Trimming cost V 7 bases and J 5 bases; bases outside gene matches: 7. The CDR3 consists of 15 residues. Germline lookup yields CDR1 MDHEN and CDR2 SYDVKM. The CDR3 loop is CASTRDRGVYQPQHF. For the CDR3, the DNA is TGTGCCAGCACTCGGGACAGGGGGGTTTATCAGCCCCAGCATTTT.

This clonotype was seen a few times. This chain connects TRBV6-5 to TRBJ2-1; 7 nucleotides align to TRBD2. Germline assignment: CDR1 MNHEY and CDR2 SVGAGI. V was pared by 8 bases and J by 9 bases, with 4 bases of the junction left unmatched. The CDR3 loop spans 11 amino acids. CDR3 sequence reads: CASGRAGEQFF. CDR3 bases: TGTGCCAGCGGGAGGGCCGGTGAGCAGTTCTTC.

This chain links TRBV7-2 with TRBJ2-5, with a possible D match to TRBD1 (5 bases). The germline V gene encodes CDR1 SGHTA and CDR2 FQGNSA. The CDR3 extends over 13 amino acids. With 4 bases removed from V and 6 bases from J, the gap between germline ends came to 12 bases. DNA for the CDR3: TGTGCCAGCAGCTCGAGGACAAGCCAGACCCAGTACTTC. Translated, it gives CASSSRTSQTQYF.

In its sample, this clonotype was seen a few times. The chain joins TRBV10-1 to TRBJ2-3; the D is unclear. The germline gives CDR1 WNHNN, CDR2 SYGVQD (reference sequence). The CDR3 sequence is 14 residues long. Trimming cost V 3 bases and J 0 bases, with 7 bases left between them. In DNA, the CDR3 is TGCGCCAGCAGTGATGGTGGGAGCACAGATACGCAGTATTTT. Its translation is CASSDGGSTDTQYF.